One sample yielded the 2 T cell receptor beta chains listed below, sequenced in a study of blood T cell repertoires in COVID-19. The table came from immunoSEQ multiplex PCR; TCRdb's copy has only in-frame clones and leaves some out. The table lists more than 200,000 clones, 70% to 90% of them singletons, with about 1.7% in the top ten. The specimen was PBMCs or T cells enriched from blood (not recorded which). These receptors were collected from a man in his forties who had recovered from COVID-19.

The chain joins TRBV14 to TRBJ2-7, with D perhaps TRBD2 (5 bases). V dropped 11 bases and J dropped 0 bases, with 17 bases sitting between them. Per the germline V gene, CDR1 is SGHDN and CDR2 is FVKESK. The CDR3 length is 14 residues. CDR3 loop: CAGGETAFSYEQYF. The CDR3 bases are TGTGCCGGAGGTGAGACGGCGTTCTCCTACGAGCAGTACTTC. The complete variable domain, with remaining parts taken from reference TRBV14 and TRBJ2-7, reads EAGVTQFPSHSVIEKGQTVTLRCDPISGHDNLYWYRRVMGKEIKFLLHFVKESKQDESGMPNNRFLAERTGGTYSTLKVQPAELEDSGVYFCAGGETAFSYEQYFGPGTRLTVT.

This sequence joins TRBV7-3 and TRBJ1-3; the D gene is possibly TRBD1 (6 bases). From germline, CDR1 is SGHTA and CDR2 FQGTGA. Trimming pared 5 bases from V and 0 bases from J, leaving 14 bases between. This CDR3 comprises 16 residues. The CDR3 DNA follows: TGTGCCAGCAGCCTGCAGGGGCCCCACTCTGGAAACACCATATATTTT. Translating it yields CASSLQGPHSGNTIYF.